This TCR beta chain appears in the sequencing data of a study of long-term antiretroviral therapy in people with HIV. General study points: Transplant-donor-level diversity was not reached after ART, though diversity increased.

Turning to this clone: Its antigen is as yet unknown.

Running of the v3.0 immunoSEQ assay took place at survey level. Sequencing used immunoSEQ multiplex PCR; TCRdb keeps in-frame clones, though not all of them. The sample includes 25,000 to 35,000 clones, approximately 90% of them seen just once. The input for sequencing was unsorted PBMCs, taken 3.2 years before starting antiretroviral therapy. The source of this sequence is a man aged 45-65 years with HIV.

CDR3 bases: TGTGCCAGCGGCCAGGCGGGACCTTACAATGAGCAGTTCTTC. Amino acid sequence: CASGQAGPYNEQFF. The chain links TRBV27 to TRBJ2-1, with D maybe TRBD2 (6 bases). Germline V gene lookup returns CDR1 MNHEY and CDR2 SMNVEV (reference sequence). The CDR3 runs 14 residues. V shed 8 bases and J shed 4 bases, with 15 bases lying between them.